These T cell receptor beta chains were read from a single sample in a study of OX40 agonist ivuxolimab in advanced cancers. Generated by immunoSEQ multiplex PCR, the TCRdb table keeps only in-frame clones and is missing some. The sample yields about 98,000 clones, around nine tenths seen once. This specimen was CD4+ or CD8+ T cells sorted from blood, taken in a trial of the OX40 agonist ivuxolimab. Every receptor here comes from an adult with an advanced solid tumor such as melanoma, head and neck, liver or kidney cancer. CDR3s include the opening cysteine and the closing phenylalanine or tryptophan. Each record gives: V gene, J gene, D gene, CDR3 protein. D genes are given only for firm matches.

V: TRBV2; J: TRBJ1-2; D: TRBD1; CDR3: CASRGTGADGYTF
V: TRBV7-2; J: TRBJ1-3; D: NA; CDR3: CASSLYSGNTIYF
V: TRBV4-3; J: TRBJ1-1; D: NA; CDR3: CASSQEAGWIGTEAFF
V: TRBV5-6; J: TRBJ2-3; D: NA; CDR3: CASSLITGRDDTQYF
V: TRBV5-1; J: TRBJ2-5; D: NA; CDR3: CASSIGGALQETQYF
V: TRBV7-2; J: TRBJ2-5; D: NA; CDR3: CASSSGPGGETQYF
V: TRBV7-2; J: TRBJ1-2; D: NA; CDR3: CASSLGGDYGYTF
V: TRBV15; J: TRBJ2-5; D: NA; CDR3: CATSRAPDIQETQYF
V: TRBV2; J: TRBJ1-1; D: NA; CDR3: CASANQWNTEAFF
V: TRBV6-6; J: TRBJ1-4; D: NA; CDR3: CASSFQGRTNEKLFF
V: TRBV11-2; J: TRBJ2-7; D: NA; CDR3: CASSLEAPYSYEQYF
V: TRBV19; J: TRBJ2-4; D: NA; CDR3: CASSTQGRDIQYF
V: TRBV7-7; J: TRBJ2-3; D: NA; CDR3: CASSLRAGEQDTQYF
V: TRBV5-5; J: TRBJ1-5; D: NA; CDR3: CASSLSHRNQPQHF
V: TRBV28; J: TRBJ1-6; D: TRBD1; CDR3: CASSRDRVDSPLHF
V: TRBV18; J: TRBJ2-6; D: NA; CDR3: CASSPGQFLEGVLTF
V: TRBV6-1; J: NA; D: TRBD1; CDR3: CASSETFRGRLSYEQYF
V: TRBV28; J: TRBJ2-7; D: NA; CDR3: CASTARTAIHYEQYF
V: TRBV14; J: TRBJ1-2; D: NA; CDR3: CASSQGNSYGYTF
V: TRBV6-1; J: TRBJ1-5; D: NA; CDR3: CASSEVRAQVDSNQPQHF
V: TRBV19; J: TRBJ2-1; D: NA; CDR3: CASSIGFLANANEQFF
V: TRBV4-1; J: TRBJ2-7; D: NA; CDR3: CASSQGILYEQYF
V: TRBV14; J: TRBJ2-1; D: NA; CDR3: CASSQEKIGTPYNEQFF
V: TRBV5-8; J: TRBJ2-5; D: TRBD1; CDR3: CASSMRGTGKETQYF
V: TRBV19; J: TRBJ2-2; D: TRBD1; CDR3: CASSEGTGYTGELFF
V: TRBV6-5; J: TRBJ1-1; D: NA; CDR3: CASTHGYVETEAFF
V: TRBV7-9; J: TRBJ2-7; D: NA; CDR3: CASSPYSSYEQYF